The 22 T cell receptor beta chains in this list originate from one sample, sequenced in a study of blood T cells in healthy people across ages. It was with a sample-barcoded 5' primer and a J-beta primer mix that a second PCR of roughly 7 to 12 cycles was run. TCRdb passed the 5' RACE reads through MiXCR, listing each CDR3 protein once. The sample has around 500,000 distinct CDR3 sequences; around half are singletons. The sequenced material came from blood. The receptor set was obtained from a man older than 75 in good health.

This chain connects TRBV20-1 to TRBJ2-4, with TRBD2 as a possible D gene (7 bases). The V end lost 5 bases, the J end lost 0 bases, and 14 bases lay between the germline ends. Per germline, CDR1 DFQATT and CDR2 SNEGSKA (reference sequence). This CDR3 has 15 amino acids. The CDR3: CSAPIGGLAKNIQYF. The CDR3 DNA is TGCAGTGCTCCAATCGGGGGGCTAGCCAAAAACATTCAGTACTTC.

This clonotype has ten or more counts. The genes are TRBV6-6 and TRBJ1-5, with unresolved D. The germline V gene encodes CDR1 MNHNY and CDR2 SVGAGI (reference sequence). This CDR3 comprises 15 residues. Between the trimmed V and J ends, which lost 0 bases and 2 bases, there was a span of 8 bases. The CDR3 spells CASSYSAEGNQPQHF. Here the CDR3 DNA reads TGTGCCAGCAGTTACTCGGCAGAGGGCAATCAGCCCCAGCATTTT.

The CDR3 sequence: CASTDTLNTEAFF. The CDR3 nucleotides read TGTGCCAGCACCGATACCCTGAACACTGAAGCTTTCTTT. V gene TRBV6-1 combines with J gene TRBJ1-1; no reliable D call. V was shortened by 7 bases and J by 0 bases, with 9 bases between the two germline ends. The CDR3 is 13 amino acids. CDR1 MNHNS and CDR2 SASEGT come from the germline V gene.

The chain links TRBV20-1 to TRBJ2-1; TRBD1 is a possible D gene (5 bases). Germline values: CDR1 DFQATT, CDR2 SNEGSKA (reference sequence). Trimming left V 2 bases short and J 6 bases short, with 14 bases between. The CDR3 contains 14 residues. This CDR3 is CSARPRVARNEQFF. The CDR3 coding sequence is TGCAGTGCTAGACCCAGGGTTGCTCGCAATGAGCAGTTCTTC.

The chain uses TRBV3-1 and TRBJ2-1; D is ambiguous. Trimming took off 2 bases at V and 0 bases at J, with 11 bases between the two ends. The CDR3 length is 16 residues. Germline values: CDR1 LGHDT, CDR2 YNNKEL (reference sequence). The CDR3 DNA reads TGTGCCAGCAGCCAATATCTACGGAGCTCCTACAATGAGCAGTTCTTC. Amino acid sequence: CASSQYLRSSYNEQFF.

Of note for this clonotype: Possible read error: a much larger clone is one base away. The CDR3 DNA follows: TGTGCCAGCAGTGTGGCTAGCGGGAGCTGGGATGAGCAGTTCTTC. It encodes CASSVASGSWDEQFF. The chain links TRBV6-5 to TRBJ2-1; 10 nucleotides match TRBD2. The CDR3 runs to 15 residues. Per the germline V gene, CDR1 is MNHEY and CDR2 is SVGAGI. V shed 5 bases, J shed 8 bases, and the junction held 9 bases outside the gene matches.

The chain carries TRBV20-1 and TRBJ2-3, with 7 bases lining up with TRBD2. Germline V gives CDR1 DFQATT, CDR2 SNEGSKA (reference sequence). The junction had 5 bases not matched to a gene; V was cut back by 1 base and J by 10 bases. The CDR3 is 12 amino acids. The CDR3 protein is CSARVAGVAQYF. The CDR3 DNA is TGCAGTGCTAGAGTTGCGGGAGTTGCGCAGTATTTT.

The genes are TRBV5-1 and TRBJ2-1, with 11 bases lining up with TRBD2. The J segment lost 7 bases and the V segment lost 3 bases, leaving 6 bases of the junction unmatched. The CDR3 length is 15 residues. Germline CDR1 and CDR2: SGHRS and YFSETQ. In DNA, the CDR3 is TGCGCCAGCAGCTCCAATAGCGGGGGGGCGAATGAGCAGTTCTTC. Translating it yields CASSSNSGGANEQFF.

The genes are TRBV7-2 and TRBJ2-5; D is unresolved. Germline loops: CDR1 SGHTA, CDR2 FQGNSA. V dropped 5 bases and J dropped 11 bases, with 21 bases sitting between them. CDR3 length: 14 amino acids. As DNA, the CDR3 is TGTGCCAGCAGCCAGGTCAGAGCTTCCCATGAGCAGTACTTC. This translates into CASSQVRASHEQYF.

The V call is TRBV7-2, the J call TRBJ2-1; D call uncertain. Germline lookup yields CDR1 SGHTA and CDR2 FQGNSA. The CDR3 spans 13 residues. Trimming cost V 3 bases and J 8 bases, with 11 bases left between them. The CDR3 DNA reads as TGTGCCAGCAGCTTGAGCAGGTTCGATGAGCAGTTCTTC. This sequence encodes CASSLSRFDEQFF.

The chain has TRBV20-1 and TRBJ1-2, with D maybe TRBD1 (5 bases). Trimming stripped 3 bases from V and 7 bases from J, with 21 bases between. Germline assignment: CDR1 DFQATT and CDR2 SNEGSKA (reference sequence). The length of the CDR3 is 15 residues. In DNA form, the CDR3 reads TGCAGTGCTAGTGCTTCGGGAAGGGGCCAAGGTGGCTACACCTTC. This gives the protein CSASASGRGQGGYTF.

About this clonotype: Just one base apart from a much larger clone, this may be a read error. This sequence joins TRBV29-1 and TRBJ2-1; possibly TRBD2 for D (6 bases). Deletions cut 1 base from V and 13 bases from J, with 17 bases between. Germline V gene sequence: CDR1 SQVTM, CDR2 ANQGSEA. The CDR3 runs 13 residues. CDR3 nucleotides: TGCAGCGTTGAAGGCCACCCGGGAGAGACCCAGTTCTTC. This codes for CSVEGHPGETQFF.

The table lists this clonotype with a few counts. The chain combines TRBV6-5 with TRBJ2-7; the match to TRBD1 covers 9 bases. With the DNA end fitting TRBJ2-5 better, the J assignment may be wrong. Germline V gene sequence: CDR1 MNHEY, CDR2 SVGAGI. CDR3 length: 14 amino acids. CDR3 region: CASKRGQGGQTQYF. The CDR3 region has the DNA TGTGCCAGCAAAAGGGGACAGGGTGGACAGACCCAGTACTTC.

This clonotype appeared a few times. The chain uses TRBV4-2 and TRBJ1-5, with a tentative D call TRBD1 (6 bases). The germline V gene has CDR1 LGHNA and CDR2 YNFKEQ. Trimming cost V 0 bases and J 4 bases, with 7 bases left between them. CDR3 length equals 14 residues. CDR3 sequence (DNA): TGTGCCAGCAGCCAAGACCAGGGGAATCAGCCCCAGCATTTT. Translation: CASSQDQGNQPQHF.

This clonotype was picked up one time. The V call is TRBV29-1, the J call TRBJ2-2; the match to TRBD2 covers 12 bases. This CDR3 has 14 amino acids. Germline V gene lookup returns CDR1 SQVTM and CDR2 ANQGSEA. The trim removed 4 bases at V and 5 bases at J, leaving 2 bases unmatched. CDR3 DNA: TGCAGCGTTGGGACTAGCGGGATTACCGGGGAGCTGTTTTTT. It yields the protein CSVGTSGITGELFF.

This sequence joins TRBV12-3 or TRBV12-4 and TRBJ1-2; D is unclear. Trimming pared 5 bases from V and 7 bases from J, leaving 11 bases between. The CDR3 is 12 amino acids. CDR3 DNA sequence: TGTGCCAGCAGTCCCCTCAACGTTGGCTACACCTTC. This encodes CASSPLNVGYTF.

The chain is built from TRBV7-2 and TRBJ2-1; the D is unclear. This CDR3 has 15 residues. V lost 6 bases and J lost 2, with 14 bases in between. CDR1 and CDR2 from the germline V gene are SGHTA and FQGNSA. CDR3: CASRPMWPAYNEQFF. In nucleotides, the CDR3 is TGTGCCAGCAGACCTATGTGGCCTGCCTACAATGAGCAGTTCTTC.

The CDR3 DNA follows: TGCAGTGCTAGGGTAGCGGGGGGTTTCTCCTACAATGAGCAGTTCTTC. This gives the protein CSARVAGGFSYNEQFF. The chain has TRBV20-1 and TRBJ2-1, with 10 bases fitting TRBD2. V trimming: 3 bases; J trimming: 0 bases; junction bases outside the gene matches: 5. CDR1 is DFQATT, CDR2 SNEGSKA, per germline (reference sequence). This CDR3 has 16 amino acids.

CDR3 sequence reads: CASSDLSRNYGYTF. The DNA of the CDR3 is TGTGCCAGCAGTGACCTCAGTAGAAACTATGGCTACACCTTC. V usage is TRBV2 and J usage is TRBJ1-2; no clear D gene. The germline V gene encodes CDR1 SNHLY and CDR2 FYNNEI. The CDR3 loop spans 14 amino acids. Trimming took 3 bases from V and 2 from J, leaving 10 bases between them.

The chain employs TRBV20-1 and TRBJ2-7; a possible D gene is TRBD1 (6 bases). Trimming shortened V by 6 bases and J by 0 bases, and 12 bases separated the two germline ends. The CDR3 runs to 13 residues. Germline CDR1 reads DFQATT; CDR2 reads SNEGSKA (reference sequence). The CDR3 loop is CSALQGSSYEQYF. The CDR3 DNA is TGCAGTGCCCTACAGGGATCCTCCTACGAGCAGTACTTC.

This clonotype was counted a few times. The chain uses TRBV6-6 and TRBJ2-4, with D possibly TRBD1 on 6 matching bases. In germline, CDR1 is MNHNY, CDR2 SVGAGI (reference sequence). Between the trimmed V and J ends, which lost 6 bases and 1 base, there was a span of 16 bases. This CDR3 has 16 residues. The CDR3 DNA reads TGTGCCAGCAGCTCGGCGCAGGGGCAGGCCAAAAACATTCAGTACTTC. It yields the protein CASSSAQGQAKNIQYF.

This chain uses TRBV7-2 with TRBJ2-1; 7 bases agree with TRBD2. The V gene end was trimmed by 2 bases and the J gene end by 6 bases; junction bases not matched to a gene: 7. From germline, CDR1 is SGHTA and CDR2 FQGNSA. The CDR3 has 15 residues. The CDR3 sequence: CASSLNSGGSNEQFF. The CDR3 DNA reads TGTGCCAGCAGCTTAAATTCGGGAGGTAGCAATGAGCAGTTCTTC. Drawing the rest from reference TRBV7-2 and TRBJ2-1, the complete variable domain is GAGVSQSPSNKVTEKGKDVELRCDPISGHTALYWYRQSLGQGLEFLIYFQGNSAPDKSGLPSDRFSAERTGGSVSTLTIQRTQQEDSAVYLCASSLNSGGSNEQFFGPGTRLTVL.